The 21 T cell receptor beta chains in this list originate from one sample, sequenced in a study of cytomegalovirus exposure and HLA in healthy donors. The assay was immunoSEQ multiplex PCR, and TCRdb's table has in-frame clones only and misses some. This table holds around 150,000 clones, about 89% found once. Sequenced: PBMCs. The receptors shown here come from a woman aged 18-35 years in good health and CMV-seropositive.

This chain connects TRBV19 to TRBJ2-7; possible D gene TRBD2, 5 bases. Germline V gene sequence: CDR1 LNHDA, CDR2 SQIVND (reference sequence). The CDR3 has 13 residues. V dropped 4 bases and J dropped 6 bases, with 13 bases sitting between them. The DNA for the CDR3 is TGTGCCAGTAGTACCACCCGCGAGGGCGAGCAGTACTTC. This encodes CASSTTREGEQYF.

The chain is built from TRBV5-1 and TRBJ2-3, with 10 bases lining up with TRBD2. Unmatched junction bases numbered 11, after V lost 5 bases and J lost 2 bases. The V gene's germline CDR1 is SGHRS and CDR2 YFSETQ. The length of the CDR3 is 17 residues. The CDR3: CASSSHLGLAYTDTQYF. CDR3 bases: TGCGCCAGCAGTTCACACCTGGGACTAGCGTACACAGATACGCAGTATTTT.

The genes are TRBV11-2 and TRBJ1-1; no clear D gene. V was cut by 6 bases and J by 3 bases, with 14 bases left in between. This CDR3 has 14 residues. CDR1 and CDR2 from the germline V gene are SGHAT and FQNNGV. The CDR3 reads CASRNPGWYTEAFF. As DNA, the CDR3 is TGTGCCAGCAGAAATCCGGGGTGGTACACTGAAGCTTTCTTT. Full variable domain (remainder filled in from reference TRBV11-2 and TRBJ1-1): EAGVAQSPRYKIIEKRQSVAFWCNPISGHATLYWYQQILGQGPKLLIQFQNNGVVDDSQLPKDRFSAERLKGVDSTLKIQPAKLEDSAVYLCASRNPGWYTEAFFGQGTRLTVV.

CDR3: CASRTGEELFF. The DNA of the CDR3 is TGTGCCAGCAGGACAGGGGAGGAGCTGTTTTTT. J is TRBJ2-2 and V is TRBV6-5; TRBD1 matches 8 bases. Per germline, CDR1 MNHEY and CDR2 SVGAGI. The CDR3 loop spans 11 amino acids. V lost 6 bases, J lost 10 bases, and 1 base stayed unmatched.

The rearrangement links TRBV5-5 to TRBJ2-4; 10 bases line up with TRBD1. The CDR3 has 17 amino acids. V was clipped by 9 bases and J by 7 bases; unmatched bases: 19. CDR1 and CDR2 from the germline V gene are SGHKS and YYEKEE (reference sequence). This CDR3 reads CAIPRASGTGEGNIQYF. In DNA form, the CDR3 reads TGTGCCATCCCTCGGGCGTCCGGGACAGGGGAGGGGAACATTCAGTACTTC.

This chain uses TRBV7-9 with TRBJ2-1; 7 nucleotides line up with TRBD2. This CDR3 contains 16 residues. Trimming took 0 bases from V and 6 from J; bases not matched to a gene: 8. Per germline, CDR1 SEHNR and CDR2 FQNEAQ (reference sequence). The CDR3 sequence: CASSLANAGAGNEQFF. CDR3 sequence (DNA): TGTGCCAGCAGCTTAGCGAACGCGGGAGCTGGCAATGAGCAGTTCTTC.

The rearrangement joins TRBV5-1 to TRBJ2-2, with TRBD1 identical over 7 bases. Trimming took 6 bases from V and 1 from J; bases not matched to a gene: 9. The CDR3 consists of 16 residues. Germline V CDR1 and CDR2: SGHRS, YFSETQ. CDR3 DNA: TGCGCCAGCACCTCCCGACGGACAGGGAACACCGGGGAGCTGTTTTTT. This translates into CASTSRRTGNTGELFF.

This chain joins TRBV7-9 and TRBJ1-1, with TRBD1 as a possible D gene (5 bases). CDR1 SEHNR and CDR2 FQNEAQ come from the germline V gene (reference sequence). This CDR3 contains 14 residues. Trimming took off 5 bases at V and 8 bases at J, with 18 bases between the two ends. The CDR3 sequence is CASSRVGGASEAFF. CDR3 in DNA: TGTGCCAGCAGCCGCGTGGGGGGAGCCTCCGAAGCTTTCTTT.

The chain uses TRBV2 and TRBJ2-5, with TRBD2 matching over 11 bases. This CDR3 is built from 17 residues. Germline V gene lookup returns CDR1 SNHLY and CDR2 FYNNEI. The trim removed 5 bases at V and 2 bases at J, leaving 10 bases unmatched. This chain's CDR3 is CASSSSPSGGPQETQYF. The CDR3 coding sequence is TGTGCCAGCAGTTCGTCCCCTAGCGGGGGGCCACAAGAGACCCAGTACTTC.

This sequence joins TRBV6-6 and TRBJ1-1; D may be TRBD1 (5 bases). Germline CDR1 MNHNY, CDR2 SVGAGI (reference sequence). Trimming stripped 0 bases from V and 4 bases from J, with 12 bases between. This CDR3 has 15 amino acids. DNA for the CDR3: TGTGCCAGCAGTTACTCGATGGCCGGGGGCACTGAAGCTTTCTTT. It is translated as CASSYSMAGGTEAFF.

The chain couples TRBV6-4 to TRBJ2-3; 9 nucleotides agree with TRBD2. J gave up 5 bases and V 5 bases, and 8 bases lay outside the gene matches. Germline-derived CDR1 and CDR2 are MRHNA and SNTAGT. CDR3 length: 15 amino acids. CDR3 sequence: CASSPTLAGLDTQYF. The CDR3 DNA follows: TGTGCCAGCAGTCCTACACTAGCGGGCCTAGATACGCAGTATTTT.

V is TRBV15 and J is TRBJ1-2, with a weak D call TRBD1 (5 bases). The CDR3 has 14 residues. The V end lost 0 bases, the J end lost 8 bases, and 13 bases lay between the germline ends. CDR1 is LNHNV, CDR2 YYDKDF, per germline (reference sequence). The CDR3 sequence is CATSRDRSGFGYTF. In nucleotides, the CDR3 is TGTGCCACCAGCAGAGATCGTTCAGGGTTCGGCTACACCTTC.

CDR3 amino acids: CASRDRGFLNTEAFF. CDR3 nucleotides: TGTGCCAGCAGGGACAGGGGGTTCTTGAACACTGAAGCTTTCTTT. This sequence joins TRBV2 and TRBJ1-1, with 10 nucleotides matching TRBD1. The CDR3 totals 15 residues. In germline, CDR1 is SNHLY, CDR2 FYNNEI. J lost 0 bases, V lost 6 bases, and 4 bases had no gene match.

This clone has just one count. CDR3: CASSLRERGETQYF. The DNA for the CDR3 is TGTGCCAGCAGCTTGCGGGAACGGGGAGAGACCCAGTACTTC. V usage is TRBV7-9 and J usage is TRBJ2-5; TRBD2 might be the D (6 bases). The ends were cut back, 3 bases at V and 4 bases at J, with 12 bases in the middle. The CDR3 is 14 amino acids. Per germline, CDR1 SEHNR and CDR2 FQNEAQ (reference sequence).

V and J are TRBV28 and TRBJ2-1; a possible D gene is TRBD2 (6 bases). The CDR3 contains 14 residues. The germline V gene has CDR1 MDHEN and CDR2 SYDVKM. V lost 5 bases, J lost 12 bases, and 20 bases lay in between. CDR3 region: CASSREVGGKGQFF. DNA of the CDR3: TGTGCCAGCAGTCGAGAGGTGGGGGGAAAAGGGCAGTTCTTC.

This chain uses TRBV29-1 with TRBJ2-7; 13 nucleotides align to TRBD2. The CDR3 is made up of 14 amino acids. Per the germline V gene, CDR1 is SQVTM and CDR2 is ANQGSEA. The V gene end was trimmed by 4 bases and the J gene end by 3 bases; junction bases not matched to a gene: 3. The CDR3 loop reads CSVGTSGRVYEQYF. The CDR3, as DNA: TGCAGCGTTGGGACTAGCGGGAGAGTCTACGAGCAGTACTTC.

This sequence joins TRBV11-2 and TRBJ1-1; 10 bases agree with TRBD1. The germline V gene encodes CDR1 SGHAT and CDR2 FQNNGV. CDR3 size: 15 residues. V gave up 5 bases and J gave up 4 bases; unmatched junction bases: 7. The CDR3 nucleotides read TGTGCCAGCAGCCTTTGGACAGGGGGGAGCACTGAAGCTTTCTTT. This gives the protein CASSLWTGGSTEAFF. The whole variable domain, remainder taken from reference TRBV11-2 and TRBJ1-1, is EAGVAQSPRYKIIEKRQSVAFWCNPISGHATLYWYQQILGQGPKLLIQFQNNGVVDDSQLPKDRFSAERLKGVDSTLKIQPAKLEDSAVYLCASSLWTGGSTEAFFGQGTRLTVV.

This chain connects TRBV19 to TRBJ2-1; TRBD2 is a possible D gene (6 bases). Germline CDR1 is LNHDA and CDR2 is SQIVND (reference sequence). The CDR3 is 15 amino acids. V shed 2 bases and J shed 4 bases, with 12 bases lying between them. CDR3 sequence: CASSINGRDYNEQFF. The CDR3 region has the DNA TGTGCCAGTAGTATAAATGGGCGGGATTACAATGAGCAGTTCTTC. Full variable domain (outside the CDR3, taken from reference TRBV19 and TRBJ2-1): DGGITQSPKYLFRKEGQNVTLSCEQNLNHDAMYWYRQDPGQGLRLIYYSQIVNDFQKGDIAEGYSVSREKKESFPLTVTSAQKNPTAFYLCASSINGRDYNEQFFGPGTRLTVL.

The CDR3 is CASSLTGVNNEQFF. The CDR3 DNA follows: TGTGCCAGCAGTTTGACAGGGGTAAACAATGAGCAGTTCTTC. The chain couples TRBV2 to TRBJ2-1; 8 nucleotides match TRBD1. The CDR3 is 14 amino acids. V shed 5 bases, J shed 5 bases, and the junction held 5 bases outside the gene matches. Germline loops: CDR1 SNHLY, CDR2 FYNNEI.

The J gene is TRBJ2-6, the V gene TRBV15; 7 bases are shared with TRBD2. Germline CDR1 and CDR2: LNHNV and YYDKDF (reference sequence). V was pared by 5 bases and J by 1 base, with 5 bases of the junction left unmatched. The CDR3 sequence is 16 residues long. The CDR3 nucleotides read TGTGCCACCAGCCCCGGGGGGAGTTCTGGGGCCAACGTCCTGACTTTC. It codes for CATSPGGSSGANVLTF.

This sequence joins TRBV2 and TRBJ2-1; the D gene is possibly TRBD2 (6 bases). Germline values: CDR1 SNHLY, CDR2 FYNNEI. Trimming took off 0 bases at V and 5 bases at J, with 17 bases between the two ends. The CDR3 extends over 17 amino acids. The CDR3 DNA reads as TGTGCCAGCAGTGAAGCGGGGAGGAGACCACTCAACAATGAGCAGTTCTTC. Translation: CASSEAGRRPLNNEQFF.